This T cell receptor (beta chain) was captured in a study of cytomegalovirus exposure and HLA in healthy donors. This clone was observed a few times. It was with 60 Vbeta and 13 Jbeta primers that the PCR ran. The method was immunoSEQ multiplex PCR; TCRdb's version includes in-frame clones alone and lacks a portion of them. This table holds more than 45,000 clones, under 75% found once. V lost 3 bases and J lost 4; bases outside the gene matches: 6. The CDR3 has 15 amino acids. Germline CDR1 reads ENHRY; CDR2 reads SYGVKD. The V call is TRBV10-3, the J call TRBJ2-3, with 8 bases that match TRBD1. The receptor comes from a man under 40 in good health and CMV-seronegative. Sequencing input: PBMCs. The chain's CDR3 is CAISDRDRQADTQYF. The CDR3 nucleotides are TGTGCCATCAGTGACCGGGACAGGCAAGCAGATACGCAGTATTTT.